The sequence of this TCR beta chain was determined in a study of radiation and T cells in renal cell carcinoma. Treatment defined: treatment-naive control, cytoreductive nephrectomy. Libraries were prepared by immunoSEQ multiplex PCR; TCRdb keeps only in-frame clonotypes and omits some of them. The top ten clones hold roughly 22% of a sample with roughly 21,000 clones, 45% to 55% of them seen once. The sequence was collected from a human donor with renal cell carcinoma. Sequenced material: tumor tissue, taken from a patient whose treatment was nephrectomy without radiotherapy.

The CDR3 nucleotides read TGTGCCAGCAGCGTAGCTGGAGGTTTAGGGGGCGGTAACACTGAAGCTTTCTTT. It translates to CASSVAGGLGGGNTEAFF. The gene calls are TRBV9 and TRBJ1-1, with 7 bases identical to TRBD1. The V gene's germline CDR1 is SGDLS and CDR2 YYNGEE. This CDR3 has 18 residues. V trimming: 0 bases; J trimming: 2 bases; junction bases outside the gene matches: 13. Drawing the rest from reference TRBV9 and TRBJ1-1, the complete variable domain is DSGVTQTPKHLITATGQRVTLRCSPRSGDLSVYWYQQSLDQGLQFLIQYYNGEERAKGNILERFSAQQFPDLHSELNLSSLELGDSALYFCASSVAGGLGGGNTEAFFGQGTRLTVV.